This TCR beta chain comes out of a study of CD8+ T cells in alopecia areata. As concerns this clone: This CDR3 is also generated by other DNA sequences in the sample.

Germline V gene sequence: CDR1 GTSNPN, CDR2 SVGIG (reference sequence). The CDR3 sequence is 14 residues long. Trimming took 0 bases from V and 1 from J, leaving 9 bases between them. Following RNA extraction, reverse transcription yielded cDNA that acted as the sequencing template. Generated by immunoSEQ multiplex PCR, the TCRdb table keeps only in-frame clones and is missing some. This sample has about 220,000 clones, with around 57% found just once. Treatment reported: oral pan-JAK inhibitor, 5-10 mg twice daily. The receptor was isolated from a human donor with alopecia areata. The sample consisted of CD4+ T cells sorted from blood, taken at week 4, from a patient treated with tofacitinib. The J gene is TRBJ1-1, the V gene TRBV30; TRBD1 is a possible D gene (5 bases). The CDR3: CAWSVLGGNTEAFF. The CDR3 nucleotides are TGTGCCTGGAGTGTACTCGGGGGGAACACTGAAGCTTTCTTT.